A selection of T cell receptor beta chains follows, all from one sample in a study of shared clonotypes between healthy human individuals. Clones were sequenced by immunoSEQ multiplex PCR, and TCRdb holds only the in-frame ones, with some missing. This sample has over 2,000,000 clones, with roughly 95% found just once. The sequenced sample consisted of naive CD8+ T cells from PBMCs. Receptors were obtained from a man in his late teens or twenties in good health. Some clones in this sample may be carry-over from other donors' samples. The CDR3 runs from the conserved cysteine through the conserved F or W. The D gene is left open where the match is weak. Where a row states a size, it is once, few, many or the class of an expanded clone; other rows omit it.

TRBV7-9	.	.	TRBJ1-1	CASSLTEAFF	TGTGCCAGCAGCCTCACTGAAGCTTTCTTT
TRBV21-1	once	.	TRBJ2-2	CASRGADTGELFF	TGTGCCAGCAGGGGCGCTGACACCGGGGAGCTGTTTTTT
TRBV9	.	TRBD1	TRBJ2-1	CASSVEGGGAPSYNEQFF	TGTGCCAGCAGCGTAGAAGGGGGCGGAGCCCCTTCCTACAATGAGCAGTTCTTC
TRBV4-1	.	.	TRBJ2-7	CASSPSPGPPGVYEQYF	TGCGCCAGCAGCCCTTCCCCGGGACCACCGGGCGTGTACGAGCAGTACTTC
TRBV18	.	TRBD2	TRBJ2-3	CASSPLWAGGTDTQYF	TGTGCCAGCTCACCCCTATGGGCGGGGGGCACAGATACGCAGTATTTT
TRBV7-8	.	.	TRBJ1-5	CASSLGAGDQPQHF	TGTGCCAGCAGCTTAGGTGCAGGCGATCAGCCCCAGCATTTT
TRBV19	.	TRBD2	TRBJ2-2	CASVARREGTGELFF	TGTGCCAGTGTGGCGCGGAGGGAGGGCACCGGGGAGCTGTTTTTT
TRBV14	once	.	TRBJ2-7	CASSHDLFGEQYF	TGTGCCAGCAGCCACGACTTGTTTGGGGAGCAGTACTTC
TRBV10-2	.	.	TRBJ2-7	CASRGLEQYF	TGCGCCAGCAGGGGGCTCGAGCAGTACTTC
TRBV10-2	.	TRBD1	TRBJ1-5	CASSPAGTGDQPQHF	TGCGCCAGCAGCCCGGCCGGGACAGGGGATCAGCCCCAGCATTTT
TRBV19	.	.	TRBJ2-7	CASSTTYEQYF	TGTGCCAGTAGTACCACCTACGAGCAGTACTTC
TRBV25-1	.	.	TRBJ1-1	CASSDRAGGYRTEAFF	TGTGCCAGCAGTGATCGGGCCGGGGGGTATAGGACTGAAGCTTTCTTT
TRBV13	.	.	TRBJ2-3	CASSSLGEANTQYF	TGTGCCAGCAGTTCCCTCGGGGAAGCGAATACGCAGTATTTT
TRBV6-6	.	.	TRBJ2-1	CASSPTPEFSQQFF	TGTGCCAGCAGTCCCACTCCCGAGTTCTCCCAGCAGTTCTTC
TRBV10-3	.	.	TRBJ1-1	CAISEMDTEAFF	TGTGCCATCAGTGAGATGGACACTGAAGCTTTCTTT
TRBV19	.	.	TRBJ1-1	CASSMDAGEGTEAFF	TGTGCCAGTAGTATGGACGCGGGGGAGGGCACTGAAGCTTTCTTT
TRBV7-8	.	.	TRBJ2-2	CASSPEPGTWNTGELFF	TGTGCCAGCAGCCCGGAACCCGGGACATGGAACACCGGGGAGCTGTTTTTT
TRBV5-1	.	.	TRBJ2-7	CASSLYSLYEQYF	TGCGCCAGCAGCTTGTACAGCCTCTACGAGCAGTACTTC
TRBV2	.	TRBD2	TRBJ2-1	CASSDLPSGSYNEQFF	TGTGCCAGCAGTGATCTTCCTAGCGGCTCCTACAATGAGCAGTTCTTC
TRBV9	.	.	TRBJ1-1	CASSVAESEAFF	TGTGCCAGCAGCGTAGCTGAGTCTGAAGCTTTCTTT
TRBV28	.	TRBD1	TRBJ1-5	CASSPRTGGNQPQHF	TGTGCCAGCAGTCCTCGGACAGGGGGCAATCAGCCCCAGCATTTT
TRBV19	.	.	TRBJ2-2	CASRLGGSPVFF	TGTGCCAGTAGGCTAGGGGGGTCCCCGGTGTTTTTT
TRBV7-3	once	TRBD2	TRBJ2-1	CASSSGLAGANNEQFF	TGTGCCAGCAGCTCGGGACTAGCGGGAGCGAACAATGAGCAGTTCTTC
TRBV27	.	.	TRBJ1-5	CASSLRGSNQPQHF	TGTGCCAGCAGTTTAAGGGGGAGCAATCAGCCCCAGCATTTT
TRBV7-9	.	.	TRBJ2-5	CASSFDSGLKETQYF	TGTGCCAGCAGCTTCGACAGCGGTCTAAAAGAGACCCAGTACTTC
TRBV5-1	.	.	TRBJ2-7	CASSLEGRAPYEQYF	TGCGCCAGCAGCTTGGAAGGCAGGGCACCCTACGAGCAGTACTTC
TRBV6-6	.	TRBD2	TRBJ2-3	CASRGIAGEQTDTQYF	TGTGCCAGCAGGGGAATAGCGGGAGAGCAGACAGATACGCAGTATTTT
TRBV19	once	.	TRBJ2-3	CASRTWGASSTDTQYF	TGTGCCAGCCGAACTTGGGGGGCCTCGAGCACAGATACGCAGTATTTT
TRBV5-8	.	.	TRBJ2-6	CATFRDQSGANVLTF	TGTGCCACCTTCAGGGATCAGTCTGGGGCCAACGTCCTGACTTTC
TRBV28	once	.	TRBJ1-5	CASSFPPMAASNQPQHF	TGTGCCAGCAGTTTCCCCCCCATGGCGGCTAGCAATCAGCCCCAGCATTTT
TRBV27	.	TRBD2	TRBJ2-1	CASSTPGTSGGPRGYNEQFF	TGTGCCAGCAGTACCCCCGGGACTAGCGGAGGCCCCCGGGGATACAATGAGCAGTTCTTC
TRBV7-9	.	TRBD1	TRBJ1-4	CASSSLQGAREKLFF	TGTGCCAGCAGCTCCCTACAGGGGGCGAGGGAAAAACTGTTTTTT
TRBV9	.	TRBD1	TRBJ2-1	CASSVPRDRGYNEQFF	TGTGCCAGCAGCGTCCCCCGGGACAGGGGCTACAATGAGCAGTTCTTC
TRBV19	.	.	TRBJ2-2	CASSPRAGALNTGELFF	TGTGCCAGTAGTCCCAGGGCAGGGGCCCTGAACACCGGGGAGCTGTTTTTT
TRBV28	once	.	TRBJ2-5	CASRASRASETQYF	TGTGCCAGCAGGGCCTCGCGGGCGTCGGAGACCCAGTACTTC
TRBV25-1	.	TRBD1	TRBJ1-2	CASSELTGANRSYTF	TGTGCCAGCAGTGAATTGACAGGGGCTAATCGGAGCTACACCTTC
TRBV7-9	.	.	TRBJ2-1	CASAWGGPPYNEQFF	TGTGCCAGCGCCTGGGGAGGACCCCCCTACAATGAGCAGTTCTTC
TRBV4-1	.	.	TRBJ2-1	CASSQRRGNEQFF	TGCGCCAGCAGCCAGCGAAGGGGTAATGAGCAGTTCTTC
TRBV6-1	.	TRBD1	TRBJ1-1	CASGLNRGVNTEAFF	TGTGCCAGCGGCCTGAACAGGGGGGTGAACACTGAAGCTTTCTTT
TRBV7-9	.	.	TRBJ2-7	CASSPGPYEQYF	TGTGCCAGCAGCCCCGGGCCCTACGAGCAGTACTTC
TRBV27	once	.	TRBJ1-5	CASSLGGLGGYSNQPQHF	TGTGCCAGCAGTTTGGGAGGGTTAGGGGGATATAGCAATCAGCCCCAGCATTTT
TRBV15	once	TRBD2	TRBJ2-5	CATSGLAGVQETQYF	TGTGCCACGTCGGGACTAGCGGGAGTCCAAGAGACCCAGTACTTC
TRBV28	.	.	TRBJ2-2	CASLPPPGPKSTGELFF	TGTGCCAGCCTCCCTCCCCCGGGCCCAAAGTCTACCGGGGAGCTGTTTTTT
TRBV5-5	.	.	TRBJ1-2	CASSLGGWQAELVYGYTF	TGTGCCAGCAGCTTGGGGGGCTGGCAGGCTGAGTTAGTCTATGGCTACACCTTC
TRBV11-2	.	.	TRBJ1-3	CASTPGRTSGNTIYF	TGTGCCAGCACCCCCGGACGGACCTCTGGAAACACCATATATTTT
TRBV29-1	.	TRBD1	TRBJ1-2	CSGGQGPSGYTF	TGCAGCGGGGGACAGGGACCTTCTGGCTACACCTTC
TRBV5-8	.	.	TRBJ2-5	CASSLTDGEETQYF	TGTGCCAGCAGCTTGACTGACGGGGAAGAGACCCAGTACTTC
TRBV6-5	.	.	TRBJ2-1	CASSWYLSSSYNEQFF	TGTGCCAGCAGTTGGTACCTATCGAGCTCCTACAATGAGCAGTTCTTC
TRBV4-2	.	.	TRBJ2-7	CASSQSQHPTYEQYF	TGTGCCAGCAGCCAGTCCCAACATCCTACCTACGAGCAGTACTTC
TRBV5-4	.	TRBD2	TRBJ2-2	CASSPGLAGSYGELFF	TGTGCCAGCAGCCCGGGACTAGCGGGAAGTTACGGGGAGCTGTTTTTT
TRBV10-1	.	TRBD2	TRBJ2-3	CASSERTSGSSSDTQYF	TGCGCCAGCAGTGAACGGACTAGCGGGAGTTCTTCAGATACGCAGTATTTT
TRBV2	.	.	TRBJ2-7	CASSRRDYEQYF	TGTGCCAGCAGCCGCCGGGACTACGAGCAGTACTTC
TRBV28	.	.	TRBJ2-5	CASSLILGSQETQYF	TGTGCCAGCAGCCTTATTCTGGGTTCTCAAGAGACCCAGTACTTC